This TCR beta chain was observed in a study of memory B cells and T cells in multiple sclerosis. Sequencing was performed with immunoSEQ multiplex PCR; in TCRdb, only in-frame clones are kept and a portion is missing. The sample includes roughly 12,000 clones, just under 85% of them seen just once. After stimulus-free culture, autoproliferating CFSE-dim and non-proliferating CFSE-high T cells were sequenced separately. Cultures began with approximately 52 million CFSE-labeled PBMCs, unstimulated for six to seven days, with replicate wells pooled. Without exogenous stimuli, around 0.5 uM CFSE-labeled PBMCs were cultured serum-free. Study-wide points: Normalization was needed because clone-set size differences affected shared clonotype counts.

Trimming took 2 bases from V and 9 from J; bases not matched to a gene: 10. CDR1 and CDR2 from the germline V gene are SGHAT and FQNNGV. There are 15 residues in the CDR3. This clone was seen a handful of times. Its antigen is undetermined. The chain uses TRBV11-2 and TRBJ2-4; the match to TRBD2 covers 7 bases. The sample taken for sequencing was PBMCs from blood kept in culture. This TCR derives from a human donor with multiple sclerosis. The CDR3 is CASSLTTSSGGIQYF. In DNA form, the CDR3 reads TGTGCCAGCAGCTTAACGACTAGCTCGGGAGGCATTCAGTACTTC.